A single sample is the source of the 9 T cell receptor beta chains below, sequenced in a study of regulatory T cells in long-lasting Graves disease. Time point of the sample: newly diagnosed GD, antithyroid drugs for less than 3 months. Extracted PBMC RNA gave rise to the TCR library. Libraries of TCR beta came from iRepertoire HTBI primers plus Arm-PCR of CDR3 regions. TCRdb reprocessed the multiplex PCR reads via MiXCR and lists one record per CDR3 protein. The profile shows a few hundred thousand distinct CDR3 sequences, around 20% of them singletons. Sequencing used peripheral blood mononuclear cells (PBMCs), obtained at new diagnosis, from a patient treated with antithyroid drugs. The receptors derive from a female donor with Graves disease.

The genes are TRBV28 and TRBJ2-1; D gene unclear. V gave up 5 bases and J gave up 4 bases, with 12 bases separating them. The CDR3 runs to 14 residues. CDR1 and CDR2 (germline): MDHEN, SYDVKM. This chain's CDR3 is CASSPGSGYNEQFF. In DNA form, the CDR3 reads TGTGCCAGCAGTCCTGGGTCGGGTTACAATGAGCAGTTCTTC.

This clonotype has a count of ten or more. The chain uses TRBV10-2 and TRBJ1-1; 8 nucleotides agree with TRBD1. CDR3 length equals 13 residues. Germline-derived CDR1 and CDR2 are WSHSY and SAAADI. V shed 4 bases and J 5 bases; nucleotides not matched to a gene: 3. The CDR3 loop reads CASSVQGGTEAFF. Written as DNA, the CDR3 is TGCGCCAGCAGTGTACAGGGGGGGACTGAAGCTTTCTTT.

With regard to this clonotype: A far bigger clonotype differs at one base, so this is likely a read error. The chain carries TRBV5-1 and TRBJ2-1; possible D gene TRBD2, 6 bases. The CDR3 is 13 residues long. V gave up 5 bases and J gave up 10 bases, with 16 bases separating them. The germline gives CDR1 SGHRS, CDR2 YFSETQ. DNA of the CDR3: TGCGCCAGCAGAACGAGGGACTCCTACGAGCAGTTCTTC. Translating it yields CASRTRDSYEQFF.

This clonotype was counted ten times or more. The chain combines TRBV6-5 with TRBJ2-2, with D tentatively TRBD1 (5 bases). Germline CDR1 and CDR2: MNHEY and SVGAGI. Trimming cost V 0 bases and J 0 bases, with 8 bases left between them. The CDR3 is 16 amino acids. The CDR3 loop is CASSYSGRANTGELFF. Here the CDR3 DNA reads TGTGCCAGCAGTTACTCTGGCAGGGCGAACACCGGGGAGCTGTTTTTT.

The genes are TRBV2 and TRBJ1-1; possible D gene TRBD1, 6 bases. This CDR3 is 18 amino acids long. From germline, CDR1 is SNHLY and CDR2 FYNNEI. V was trimmed by 5 bases and J by 1 base, leaving 23 bases between them. The CDR3 protein is CASSRFSLTGLGNTEAFF. Here the CDR3 DNA reads TGTGCCAGCAGTCGATTTTCCTTGACAGGTTTAGGGAACACTGAAGCTTTCTTT.

This clonotype occurred many times. J is TRBJ1-2 and V is TRBV30; TRBD1 matches at 9 bases. Germline V CDR1 and CDR2: GTSNPN, SVGIG (reference sequence). This CDR3 comprises 14 residues. The trim removed 5 bases at V and 7 bases at J, leaving 11 bases unmatched. CDR3 bases: TGTGCCTGGCTCGCCGGGACAGGGATAGGTGGCTACACCTTC. This encodes CAWLAGTGIGGYTF.

Remarks on this clonotype: This may stem from a read error, because a much larger clone lies one nucleotide away. The chain uses TRBV10-3 and TRBJ1-1, with D uncertain. CDR1 and CDR2 (germline): ENHRY, SYGVKD. The CDR3 runs to 15 residues. The CDR3 reads CAIGESTGLDTEAFF. In DNA form, the CDR3 reads TGTGCCATCGGTGAGTCGACGGGGTTGGACACTGAAGCTTTCTTT.

The CDR3 loop is CASSLDSEQYF. The CDR3 nucleotides are TGCGCCAGCAGCTTGGATTCCGAGCAGTACTTC. The rearrangement joins TRBV5-1 to TRBJ2-7; D ambiguous. This CDR3 has 11 amino acids. Per the germline V gene, CDR1 is SGHRS and CDR2 is YFSETQ. V was shortened by 0 bases and J by 6 bases, with 4 bases between the two germline ends. Drawing the rest from reference TRBV5-1 and TRBJ2-7, the complete variable domain is KAGVTQTPRYLIKTRGQQVTLSCSPISGHRSVSWYQQTPGQGLQFLFEYFSETQRNKGNFPGRFSGRQFSNSRSEMNVSTLELGDSALYLCASSLDSEQYFGPGTRLTVT.

There are many counts of this clonotype. The junction does not match germline at one end; this may be a read error. This rearrangement joins TRBV11-1 to TRBJ2-3; 12 nucleotides agree with TRBD2. This CDR3 contains 15 residues. Germline V gene lookup returns CDR1 SGHAT and CDR2 FQDESV (reference sequence). The CDR3 bases are TGCGCCAGCAGCCAAGAACTAGCGGGAGGTGATACGCAGTATTTT. Translation gives CASSQELAGGDTQYF.